This T cell receptor (beta chain) was sequenced in a study of OX40 agonist ivuxolimab in advanced cancers. Regarding the research as a whole: Ivuxolimab, which targeted the costimulatory receptor OX40 (CD134), was an agonistic, fully human IgG2 monoclonal antibody. Intravenous ivuxolimab was administered to patients every 2 weeks at six dose levels: 0.01, 0.1, 0.3, 1.5, 3 and 10 mg/kg. Among the roughly 50 dose-escalation patients, some 20 had hepatocellular carcinoma, about 15 melanoma, 9 renal cell carcinoma and 9 head and neck cancer. In the dose-escalation cohort, about four fifths of patients were male, and the mean age was 60 years with a range of about 20 to 79. Prior anti-PD-1, anti-PD-L1 or anti-CTLA-4 therapy was permitted, and checkpoint inhibitors had been received by about two fifths of dose-escalation patients. Partial responses occurred in three dose-escalation patients: two with cutaneous melanoma and one with hepatocellular carcinoma. Peripheral TCRbeta sequencing was intended to test whether TCR sequence diversity was altered and clonal T-cell expansion was caused by ivuxolimab. The monotherapy dose-escalation portion (N of about 47 patients) of the phase I ivuxolimab trial is reported in the paper. Paper-wide results and their limitations: Low levels of normalized T-cell clonal expansion were also seen in some nonresponding patients. After ivuxolimab, more expanded clones were found on average in CD8+ T cells than in CD4+ T cells. The antigen specificity of the clonally expanded peripheral T cells was not determined. At doses of 0.1 to 3.0 mg/kg, clonal expansion of both CD4+ and CD8+ blood T cells was observed from baseline to week 6. Partial responders in the 0.1-3.0 mg/kg groups had among the lowest normalized peripheral clonal expansion, especially among CD8+ T cells.

From cysteine to phenylalanine, the CDR3 is 12 amino acids long. The retained sequence is limited to the CDR3, 36 bases, with the frame set at the first base. The germline V gene (reference sequence) yields SEHNR for CDR1 and FQNEAQ for CDR2. Trimming removed 4 bases from V and 9 bases from J, leaving 10 bases between the germline ends. This clone was seen once. No cognate antigen has been identified for it. No much larger clonotype is one base removed from it; base qualities were not supplied. Patients with autoimmune disease history or receiving systemic immunosuppression were excluded from the trial. In every dose cohort, peripheral blood was drawn for TCR sequencing at baseline, cycle 4 day 1, and cycle 7 day 1. The samples were taken from a phase I, first-in-human, multicenter, open-label dose-escalation trial of ivuxolimab. Adults with locally advanced or metastatic head and neck squamous cell, hepatocellular, melanoma or renal cell carcinoma were enrolled in the trial. Before TCR sequencing, CD4+ T cells and CD8+ T cells were sorted from peripheral blood as separate populations.

To sequence the TCRbeta CDR3 region, genomic DNA was isolated from the sorted cells. The immunoSEQ Assay was used for sequencing of TCRbeta CDR3 regions. This immuneACCESS table, as held by TCRdb, lists in-frame sequences with V and J called but not all clones. Of the missing ones, under half trace to an unresolved V gene in checked studies; the others have no known cause. This sample has around 100,000 clones in its table, and around 90% of those were observed once. Around 0.16% of the sample belongs to the ten largest clones. The origin of this receptor is an adult with an advanced solid tumor such as melanoma, head and neck, liver or kidney cancer. This specimen consisted of CD4+ or CD8+ T cells sorted from blood, obtained in a trial of the OX40 agonist ivuxolimab. In this chain, TRBV7-9 is recombined with TRBJ2-1, with no confident D gene call. This receptor carries the CDR3 CASSWPVAEQFF. The sequence in DNA is TGTGCCAGCAGCTGGCCCGTTGCTGAGCAGTTCTTC. When the CDR3 is completed using the reference TRBV7-9 and TRBJ2-1 genes on either side, the full variable domain is DTGVSQNPRHKITKRGQNVTFRCDPISEHNRLYWYRQTLGQGPEFLTYFQNEAQLEKSRLLSDRFSAERPKGSFSTLEIQRTEQGDSAMYLCASSWPVAEQFFGPGTRLTVL.